This section outlines one T cell receptor (beta chain) sequence together with its context. Its specificity is not known. This record comes from a study of long-term antiretroviral therapy in people with HIV. Samples were assayed with immunoSEQ v3.0 at survey level. Repertoires were generated with immunoSEQ multiplex PCR, while TCRdb's copy carries only in-frame clones and drops some. The data hold some 43,000 clones, with about nine tenths observed a single time. The V gene lost 8 bases and the J gene lost 7 bases, with 12 bases spanning the gap. Germline V gives CDR1 MNHNS, CDR2 SASEGT. The CDR3 length is 11 residues. Findings and limits, study-wide: It was observed that HIV repertoires exhibited narrower CDR3 length ranges than controls.

V usage is TRBV6-1 and J usage is TRBJ2-7; no definite D call. The receptor's source is a woman between 45 and 60 years old with HIV. The input for sequencing was unsorted PBMCs, taken 0.1 years before starting antiretroviral therapy. The DNA of the CDR3 is TGTGCCAGCTCGTTCGGGTGGGAGCAGTACTTC. This encodes CASSFGWEQYF.